The subject of this entry is one T cell receptor (beta chain). The authors prepared the TCRbeta library with unique molecular identifiers. Each CDR3 protein is one row after TCRdb ran MiXCR on the PCR reads. Among 330,000 or so distinct CDR3 sequences listed, under 13% were seen once. The data are from a study of T-cell reconstitution after alpha-beta-depleted transplantation in children. Germline V gene data show CDR1 as ENHRY and CDR2 as SYGVKD. The trim removed 6 bases at V and 5 bases at J, leaving 4 bases unmatched. The CDR3 is 13 amino acids. Sequencing used PBMCs from the stem cell graft donor, obtained from the stem cell graft. This TCR was sampled from a human donor who donated a stem cell graft to a child with acute lymphoblastic leukemia. The chain has TRBV10-3 and TRBJ2-1; 7 nucleotides match TRBD2. The CDR3 nucleotides read TGTGCCATCAGAGAGACTAGCAACAATGAGCAGTTCTTC. It specifies CAIRETSNNEQFF.